The subject of this entry is one TCR beta chain. The table came from immunoSEQ multiplex PCR; TCRdb's copy has only in-frame clones and leaves some out. The table lists 24,000 or so clones, more than 70% of them singletons, with around 16% in the top ten. The sample comes from a study of OX40 agonist ivuxolimab in advanced cancers. Study-wide context: Dose-escalation patients had hepatocellular carcinoma, melanoma, renal cell or head and neck cancer. The mean age was about 61 years, ranging from about 20 to 85, with 80% to 85% of participants male.

The CDR3 consists of 17 residues. J lost 6 bases, V lost 5 bases, and 15 bases had no gene match. The germline gives CDR1 SGHVS, CDR2 FNYEAQ. The sequence came from an adult with an advanced solid tumor such as melanoma, head and neck, liver or kidney cancer. The J gene is TRBJ2-5, the V gene TRBV7-6; TRBD1 matches 10 bases. The source was CD4+ or CD8+ T cells sorted from blood, collected in a trial of the OX40 agonist ivuxolimab. For the CDR3, the DNA is TGTGCCAGCAGCCTAGGACAGGGGGTATTGGCACAACAGACCCAGTACTTC. Translating gives CASSLGQGVLAQQTQYF. Filled out from reference TRBV7-6 and TRBJ2-5, the complete variable domain reads GAGVSQSPRYKVTKRGQDVALRCDPISGHVSLYWYRQALGQGPEFLTYFNYEAQQDKSGLPNDRFSAERPEGSISTLTIQRTEQRDSAMYRCASSLGQGVLAQQTQYFGPGTRLLVL.